A selection of T cell receptor beta chains follows, all from one sample in a study of cytomegalovirus exposure and HLA in healthy donors. Data came from immunoSEQ multiplex PCR; TCRdb stores just in-frame clones and leaves some out. The sample holds 180,000 or so clones, 65% to 85% seen once. Source material: PBMCs. The receptor set was obtained from a girl aged 5-17 years in good health and CMV-seropositive. The conserved cysteine and the conserved F or W are not part of the CDR3 here. D genes are given only for firm matches. The size field is filled for only some rows; it gives once, few, many or a size class.

d_gene	abundance	v_gene	CDR3aa
NA	NA	TRBV7-2	ASSLEPGGTNTGELF
TRBD1	NA	TRBV27	ASSPEGRGNQETQY
NA	few	TRBV30	AWSVTSNYNEQF
TRBD1	NA	TRBV30	AWADRNYGYT
NA	NA	TRBV7-6	ASSLNRATWSSDTQY
TRBD2	NA	TRBV5-1	ASSSLSGMAYEQY
NA	NA	TRBV5-1	ASSLGGYEQY
TRBD1	NA	TRBV27	ASSFRQGYGYT
TRBD2	NA	TRBV6-6	ASSYPGLANEQF
NA	few	TRBV5-1	ASSTGPGLNSGNSPLH
TRBD1	NA	TRBV5-4	ASIMDRASTEAF
TRBD2	once	TRBV19	ASSFSGIHSYEQY
NA	NA	TRBV18	ASSPDTQGGYT
NA	NA	TRBV7-9	ASSLGPAEAF
TRBD2	NA	TRBV6-5	ARAGELDTQY
NA	NA	TRBV6-5	ASSYSRDTSNQPQH
TRBD2	NA	TRBV4-3	ASSEKLAGPPEQF
TRBD2	NA	TRBV5-1	ASSLAPSGKITDTQY
NA	NA	TRBV29-1	SFGGLLGTEAF
NA	NA	TRBV5-1	ASSELEIETQY
NA	NA	TRBV4-3	ASSLKRALTGTALY
TRBD1	NA	TRBV19	ASSPGQGARSNQPQH
NA	NA	TRBV2	ASRADYVDIQY
NA	NA	TRBV4-1	ASSQELVSGNTIY